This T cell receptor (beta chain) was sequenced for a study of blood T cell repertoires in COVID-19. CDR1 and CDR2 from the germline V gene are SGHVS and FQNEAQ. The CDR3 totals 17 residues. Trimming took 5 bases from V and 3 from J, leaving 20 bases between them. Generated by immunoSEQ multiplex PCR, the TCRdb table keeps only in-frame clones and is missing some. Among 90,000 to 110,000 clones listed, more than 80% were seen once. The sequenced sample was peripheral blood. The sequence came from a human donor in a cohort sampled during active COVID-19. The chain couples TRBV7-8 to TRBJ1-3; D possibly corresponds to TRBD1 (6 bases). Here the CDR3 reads CASSQTPQGPGGNTIYF. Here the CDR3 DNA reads TGTGCCAGCAGCCAAACTCCTCAGGGGCCCGGTGGAAACACCATATATTTT.